Sequencing of this TCR beta chain was carried out in a study of CXCR3-negative and CXCR3-positive naive CD8 T cells. General observations from the study: Naive subsets did not differ in surface CD5, and the authors estimated TCR strength using properties of the TRB CDR3.

Per the germline V gene, CDR1 is DFQATT and CDR2 is SNEGSKA (reference sequence). CDR3 length equals 12 residues. Points on this clonotype: The antigen remains undetermined.

The TRB libraries of cDNA were built by UMI-labeled 5' RACE. Reprocessing the 5' RACE reads, TCRdb reports a single entry for every CDR3 protein and omits DNA. The table counts 90,000 to 100,000 distinct CDR3 sequences; over 1.5% lies in the top ten. V usage is TRBV20-1 and J usage is TRBJ1-3. The source of this sequence is a human donor in good health. Some clones in this sample may be carry-over from other donors' samples. Sequencing was done on a sample of naive CXCR3- CD8+ T cells from blood. This sample's subset: CD45RO-CCR7+CD27+CD95- naive CD8+ T cells lacking CXCR3 (TNR3-). CDR3 protein: CSASGSGNTIYF.